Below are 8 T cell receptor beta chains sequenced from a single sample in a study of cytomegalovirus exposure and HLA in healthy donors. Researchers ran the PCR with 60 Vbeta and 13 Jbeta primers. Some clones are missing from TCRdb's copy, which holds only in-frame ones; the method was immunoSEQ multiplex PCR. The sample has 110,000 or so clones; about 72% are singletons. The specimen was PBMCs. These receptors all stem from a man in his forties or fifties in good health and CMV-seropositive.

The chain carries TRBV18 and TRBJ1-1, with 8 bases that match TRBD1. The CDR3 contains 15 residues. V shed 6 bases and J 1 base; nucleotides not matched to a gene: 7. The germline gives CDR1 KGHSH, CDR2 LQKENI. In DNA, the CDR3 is TGTGCCAGCTCTTATTCCGGGACAGGGAACACTGAAGCTTTCTTT. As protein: CASSYSGTGNTEAFF. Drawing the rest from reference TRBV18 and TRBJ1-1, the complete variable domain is NAGVMQNPRHLVRRRGQEARLRCSPMKGHSHVYWYRQLPEEGLKFMVYLQKENIIDESGMPKERFSAEFPKEGPSILRIQQVVRGDSAAYFCASSYSGTGNTEAFFGQGTRLTVV.

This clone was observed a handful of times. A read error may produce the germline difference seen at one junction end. In DNA form, the CDR3 reads TGCAGTGCTAGAGGGACTAGTATCTTC. Translation gives CSARGTSIF. V and J are TRBV20-1 and TRBJ2-1, with TRBD2 matching 7 bases. CDR3 length equals 9 residues. The germline gives CDR1 DFQATT, CDR2 SNEGSKA (reference sequence).

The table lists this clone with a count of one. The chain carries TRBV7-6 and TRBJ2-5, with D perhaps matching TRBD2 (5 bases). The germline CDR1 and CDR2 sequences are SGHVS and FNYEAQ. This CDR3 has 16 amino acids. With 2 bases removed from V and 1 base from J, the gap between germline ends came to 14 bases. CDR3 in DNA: TGTGCCAGCAGCTTACCCCTCGGGGATTCCCAAGAGACCCAGTACTTC. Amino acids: CASSLPLGDSQETQYF.

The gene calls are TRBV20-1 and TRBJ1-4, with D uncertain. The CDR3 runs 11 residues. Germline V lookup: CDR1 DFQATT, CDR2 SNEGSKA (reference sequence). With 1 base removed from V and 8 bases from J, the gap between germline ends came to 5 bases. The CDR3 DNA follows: TGCAGTGCTAGAGTCCGGGAAAAACTGTTTTTT. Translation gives CSARVREKLFF.

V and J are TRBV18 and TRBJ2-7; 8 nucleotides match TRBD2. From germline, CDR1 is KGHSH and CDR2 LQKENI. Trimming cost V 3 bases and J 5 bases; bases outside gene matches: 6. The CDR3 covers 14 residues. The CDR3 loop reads CASSPRAGDDEQYF. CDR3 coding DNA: TGTGCCAGCTCACCGAGAGCGGGGGACGACGAGCAGTACTTC.

The CDR3 sequence: CASLITGMNTEAFF. CDR3 nucleotides: TGTGCCAGCCTCATCACAGGAATGAACACTGAAGCTTTCTTT. The chain uses TRBV28 and TRBJ1-1; tentatively, D is TRBD1 (5 bases). The CDR3 extends over 14 amino acids. Germline CDR1 reads MDHEN; CDR2 reads SYDVKM. V lost 8 bases and J lost 0, with 13 bases in between.

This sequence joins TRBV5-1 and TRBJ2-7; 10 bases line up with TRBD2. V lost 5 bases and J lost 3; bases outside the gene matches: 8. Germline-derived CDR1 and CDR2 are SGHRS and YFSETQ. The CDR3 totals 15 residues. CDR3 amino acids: CASRPSGGRSYEQYF. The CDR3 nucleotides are TGCGCCAGCAGACCTAGCGGGGGCCGAAGCTACGAGCAGTACTTC.

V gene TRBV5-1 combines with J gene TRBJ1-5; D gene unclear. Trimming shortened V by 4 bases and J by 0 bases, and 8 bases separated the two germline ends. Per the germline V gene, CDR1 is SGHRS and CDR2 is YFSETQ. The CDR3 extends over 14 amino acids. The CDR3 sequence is CASSLDGSNQPQHF. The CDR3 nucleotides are TGCGCCAGCAGCCTGGACGGTAGCAATCAGCCCCAGCATTTT. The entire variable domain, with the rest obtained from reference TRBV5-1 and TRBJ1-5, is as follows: KAGVTQTPRYLIKTRGQQVTLSCSPISGHRSVSWYQQTPGQGLQFLFEYFSETQRNKGNFPGRFSGRQFSNSRSEMNVSTLELGDSALYLCASSLDGSNQPQHFGDGTRLSIL.